These T cell receptor beta chains were read from a single sample in a study of cytomegalovirus exposure and HLA in healthy donors. Produced via immunoSEQ multiplex PCR; TCRdb's table is partial and in-frame only. The table records 150,000 to 250,000 clones, around 74% of them present only once. The specimen sequenced was PBMCs. The receptors were sampled from a girl between 5 and 17 years old in good health and CMV-seropositive. The conserved cysteine and the conserved F or W are not part of the CDR3 here.

ASSVDAGGARYTQY TRBJ2-3 TRBV9
ASTKTSGETQY TRBJ2-5 TRBV5-8
ASSVTGLGNEQF TRBJ2-1 TRBV27
ASSVGSSGGGETQY TRBJ2-5 TRBV9
ASSTEMGGAVGYP TRBJ1-2 TRBV18
ASQPGQQNTEAF TRBJ1-1 TRBV7-6
ATSSPTGAQGYT TRBJ1-2 TRBV15
ASSEWAGSNQPQH TRBJ1-5 TRBV10-2
ASKLQGQANEKLF TRBJ1-4 TRBV2
ASSFGTGSYNSPLH TRBJ1-6 TRBV7-8
ASSYYRTGEGDEQF TRBJ2-1 TRBV5-4
ASSLAGGQGDTQY TRBJ2-3 TRBV7-2
AISLTGKDTEAF TRBJ1-1 TRBV10-3